This is a list of T cell receptor beta chains from one sample in a study of cytomegalovirus exposure and HLA in healthy donors. TCRdb's copy holds only in-frame clones and misses some; the assay was immunoSEQ multiplex PCR. This table has about 130,000 clones, 75% to 90% appearing once. The source material was PBMCs. The source is a man younger than 35 in good health and CMV-seropositive. CDR3s include the opening cysteine and the closing phenylalanine or tryptophan. A D gene is named only where the DNA matches it firmly. Not every row has a clone size; where given, it reads once, few, many or a size class.

j_call: TRBJ2-2; d_call: .; clone_size: .; v_call: TRBV9; cdr3_length: 13; cdr3_aa: CASSALITGELFF
j_call: TRBJ2-7; d_call: .; clone_size: .; v_call: TRBV29-1; cdr3_length: 12; cdr3_aa: CSVKRGIDEQYF
j_call: TRBJ2-5; d_call: TRBD2; clone_size: .; v_call: TRBV19; cdr3_length: 14; cdr3_aa: CASSIQVGGETQYF
j_call: TRBJ2-4; d_call: .; clone_size: .; v_call: TRBV28; cdr3_length: 13; cdr3_aa: CASSLQGSNIQYF
j_call: TRBJ1-5; d_call: TRBD1; clone_size: .; v_call: TRBV27; cdr3_length: 16; cdr3_aa: CASSLTGTVGYQPQHF
j_call: TRBJ2-7; d_call: .; clone_size: once; v_call: TRBV5-5; cdr3_length: 13; cdr3_aa: CASSAGLLREQYF
j_call: TRBJ2-1; d_call: TRBD1; clone_size: .; v_call: TRBV19; cdr3_length: 17; cdr3_aa: CASSGGEGASVYNEQFF
j_call: TRBJ2-3; d_call: .; clone_size: .; v_call: TRBV7-2; cdr3_length: 14; cdr3_aa: CASSLARDADTQYF
j_call: TRBJ2-1; d_call: TRBD2; clone_size: .; v_call: TRBV6-1; cdr3_length: 14; cdr3_aa: CASQGLAGYNEQFF
j_call: TRBJ2-3; d_call: .; clone_size: .; v_call: TRBV11-2; cdr3_length: 13; cdr3_aa: CASSLREGETQYF
j_call: TRBJ2-1; d_call: TRBD1; clone_size: .; v_call: TRBV27; cdr3_length: 15; cdr3_aa: CASRIGTGKGNEQFF
j_call: TRBJ1-4; d_call: TRBD1; clone_size: .; v_call: TRBV19; cdr3_length: 14; cdr3_aa: CASSEQGSREKLFF
j_call: TRBJ2-1; d_call: .; clone_size: .; v_call: TRBV5-4; cdr3_length: 15; cdr3_aa: CASSLHLGTYNEQFF
j_call: TRBJ2-7; d_call: .; clone_size: .; v_call: TRBV30; cdr3_length: 13; cdr3_aa: CAWTVEGGREQYF
j_call: TRBJ1-4; d_call: TRBD1; clone_size: .; v_call: TRBV13; cdr3_length: 16; cdr3_aa: CASSLQRAGGGEKLFF
j_call: TRBJ2-1; d_call: TRBD2; clone_size: once; v_call: TRBV27; cdr3_length: 15; cdr3_aa: CASSERLAGGPEQFF
j_call: TRBJ2-3; d_call: TRBD2; clone_size: .; v_call: TRBV5-6; cdr3_length: 15; cdr3_aa: CASSLWAGGTDTQYF
j_call: TRBJ2-7; d_call: TRBD1; clone_size: .; v_call: TRBV9; cdr3_length: 15; cdr3_aa: CASSVFGQGEGEQYF
j_call: TRBJ2-5; d_call: .; clone_size: .; v_call: TRBV6-5; cdr3_length: 15; cdr3_aa: CASSIDQGPQETQYF
j_call: TRBJ1-1; d_call: .; clone_size: once; v_call: TRBV5-1; cdr3_length: 14; cdr3_aa: CASSPATGNTEAFF
j_call: TRBJ1-5; d_call: TRBD1; clone_size: .; v_call: TRBV4-1; cdr3_length: 14; cdr3_aa: CASSSGQGEQPQHF
j_call: TRBJ2-1; d_call: .; clone_size: .; v_call: TRBV11-3; cdr3_length: 12; cdr3_aa: CASSSPGNEQFF
j_call: TRBJ2-3; d_call: .; clone_size: once; v_call: TRBV7-9; cdr3_length: 12; cdr3_aa: CASTTSTDTQYF
j_call: TRBJ1-3; d_call: TRBD1; clone_size: .; v_call: TRBV6-1; cdr3_length: 15; cdr3_aa: CASSQTGGFGNTIYF
j_call: TRBJ2-2; d_call: TRBD2; clone_size: .; v_call: TRBV14; cdr3_length: 17; cdr3_aa: CASSHLTSGGGTGELFF
j_call: TRBJ1-1; d_call: .; clone_size: .; v_call: TRBV25-1; cdr3_length: 12; cdr3_aa: CASMRSNTEAFF
j_call: TRBJ1-5; d_call: .; clone_size: .; v_call: TRBV28; cdr3_length: 15; cdr3_aa: CASTRGRISNQPQHF
j_call: TRBJ2-7; d_call: .; clone_size: .; v_call: TRBV10-3; cdr3_length: 14; cdr3_aa: CAISERTATYEQYF
j_call: TRBJ2-7; d_call: .; clone_size: once; v_call: TRBV6-6; cdr3_length: 14; cdr3_aa: CASSYSSDFYEQYF
j_call: TRBJ2-7; d_call: .; clone_size: .; v_call: TRBV21-1; cdr3_length: 15; cdr3_aa: CAIPKPGLGGVRLCF
j_call: TRBJ2-5; d_call: TRBD1; clone_size: .; v_call: TRBV5-4; cdr3_length: 15; cdr3_aa: CASSRDSSGKETQYF
j_call: TRBJ2-6; d_call: .; clone_size: .; v_call: TRBV13; cdr3_length: 16; cdr3_aa: CASSSNRAPGANVLTF
j_call: TRBJ2-4; d_call: .; clone_size: once; v_call: TRBV4-1; cdr3_length: 17; cdr3_aa: CASSHLTERPAKNIQYF
j_call: TRBJ1-2; d_call: TRBD1; clone_size: .; v_call: TRBV19; cdr3_length: 14; cdr3_aa: CASSITGAIGGYTF
j_call: TRBJ1-1; d_call: .; clone_size: .; v_call: TRBV19; cdr3_length: 14; cdr3_aa: CASSTRELRTEAFF
j_call: TRBJ2-5; d_call: .; clone_size: .; v_call: TRBV6-1; cdr3_length: 14; cdr3_aa: CASSSPGVQETQYF
j_call: TRBJ2-1; d_call: TRBD2; clone_size: .; v_call: TRBV9; cdr3_length: 21; cdr3_aa: CASSVAISGLAGSSSYNEQFF
j_call: TRBJ2-2; d_call: .; clone_size: .; v_call: TRBV4-2; cdr3_length: 15; cdr3_aa: CASSRPGLGGGELFF
j_call: TRBJ2-1; d_call: .; clone_size: .; v_call: TRBV21-1; cdr3_length: 14; cdr3_aa: CASSKGQGLYEQFF
j_call: TRBJ2-7; d_call: .; clone_size: .; v_call: TRBV30; cdr3_length: 13; cdr3_aa: CAWSVSVSYEQYF
j_call: TRBJ1-1; d_call: .; clone_size: .; v_call: TRBV6-5; cdr3_length: 12; cdr3_aa: CASLQGVAEAFF
j_call: TRBJ2-3; d_call: .; clone_size: .; v_call: TRBV18; cdr3_length: 16; cdr3_aa: CASSPLQAWSTDTQYF
j_call: TRBJ2-5; d_call: .; clone_size: .; v_call: TRBV4-1; cdr3_length: 17; cdr3_aa: CASSQDWTGTNQETQYF
j_call: TRBJ2-7; d_call: .; clone_size: .; v_call: TRBV9; cdr3_length: 14; cdr3_aa: CASSVGADSYEQYF
j_call: TRBJ1-1; d_call: TRBD1; clone_size: once; v_call: TRBV18; cdr3_length: 16; cdr3_aa: CASSPGQGGVNTEAFF
j_call: TRBJ1-1; d_call: .; clone_size: few; v_call: TRBV14; cdr3_length: 14; cdr3_aa: CASSLGGLATEAFF
j_call: TRBJ1-1; d_call: TRBD1; clone_size: .; v_call: TRBV27; cdr3_length: 14; cdr3_aa: CASCPRGTATEAFF
j_call: TRBJ1-6; d_call: .; clone_size: .; v_call: TRBV4-1; cdr3_length: 16; cdr3_aa: CASSHPTGPTRGPLHF
j_call: TRBJ2-5; d_call: .; clone_size: .; v_call: TRBV18; cdr3_length: 17; cdr3_aa: CASSPPKRGTGGETQYF
j_call: TRBJ2-1; d_call: .; clone_size: few; v_call: TRBV9; cdr3_length: 14; cdr3_aa: CASSVTGGSNEQFF
j_call: TRBJ1-5; d_call: TRBD1; clone_size: .; v_call: TRBV28; cdr3_length: 17; cdr3_aa: CASREPGQGLSNQPQHF
j_call: TRBJ1-2; d_call: TRBD1; clone_size: .; v_call: TRBV10-2; cdr3_length: 14; cdr3_aa: CASSESRGLKGYTF